The 31 T cell receptor beta chains listed next were all sequenced from one sample in a study of shared clonotypes between healthy human individuals. Profiling relied on immunoSEQ multiplex PCR, and the TCRdb table lists in-frame clones only, not all of them. Of 2 million to 2.5 million clones in the sample, more than 80% were seen once. Sequenced: naive CD4+ T cells from PBMCs. The subset here: CD45RA+ positively selected. All receptors come from a man between 18 and 29 years old in good health. Some clones in this sample may be carry-over from other donors' samples.

V is TRBV5-8 and J is TRBJ1-1, with 8 bases lining up with TRBD1. The V and J ends lost 3 bases and 2 bases, in that order; junction bases with no gene match: 9. CDR3 length: 16 amino acids. The V gene's germline CDR1 is SGHTS and CDR2 YDEGEE. CDR3 in amino acids: CASSYSRGRLNTEAFF. In nucleotides, the CDR3 is TGTGCCAGCAGCTATTCCAGGGGGCGTTTAAACACTGAAGCTTTCTTT.

The chain recombines TRBV19 with TRBJ1-2; the match to TRBD1 covers 7 bases. Per germline, CDR1 LNHDA and CDR2 SQIVND (reference sequence). This CDR3 region has 17 residues. V shed 4 bases, J shed 4 bases, and the junction held 15 bases outside the gene matches. As DNA, the CDR3 is TGTGCCAGTAGTACGACAGGGAGATACATCTTTTTCTATGGCTACACCTTC. Its translation: CASSTTGRYIFFYGYTF.

This chain uses TRBV5-1 with TRBJ2-7; tentatively, D is TRBD1 (5 bases). The germline CDR1 and CDR2 sequences are SGHRS and YFSETQ. The CDR3 covers 15 residues. V was cut by 2 bases and J by 2 bases, with 14 bases left in between. The CDR3 sequence: CASSLGDRATYEQYF. DNA for the CDR3: TGCGCCAGCAGCTTAGGAGACAGAGCCACCTACGAGCAGTACTTC.

Concerning this clone itself: Other DNA variants within this sample encode the same CDR3. The chain joins TRBV7-3 to TRBJ2-5; 8 nucleotides agree with TRBD2. The germline V gene has CDR1 SGHTA and CDR2 FQGTGA. V trimming: 5 bases; J trimming: 4 bases; junction bases outside the gene matches: 3. CDR3 length: 13 residues. DNA of the CDR3: TGTGCCAGCAGCCGGGGACTAGGAGAGACCCAGTACTTC. Translating gives CASSRGLGETQYF.

Notes on this clone: This same CDR3 is encoded by further DNA sequences in the sample. The CDR3 loop reads CASSLRGADTQYF. The CDR3 DNA follows: TGTGCCAGCAGTCTGAGGGGGGCAGATACGCAGTATTTT. This rearrangement joins TRBV28 to TRBJ2-3, with D perhaps given as TRBD1 or TRBD2 (6 bases each). The CDR3 contains 13 residues. Germline CDR1 reads MDHEN; CDR2 reads SYDVKM. The V end lost 5 bases, the J end lost 4 bases, and 10 bases lay between the germline ends.

The chain is built from TRBV4-2 and TRBJ2-5; weak D call: TRBD2 (6 bases). V was clipped by 1 base and J by 11 bases, with 14 bases between them. Per germline, CDR1 LGHNA and CDR2 YNFKEQ. The CDR3 sequence is 13 residues long. The CDR3 here is CASSQVMRDGQYF. The CDR3 region has the DNA TGTGCCAGCAGCCAAGTAATGCGGGATGGGCAGTACTTC.

The CDR3 is CASSLGLVLGETQYF. The CDR3 bases are TGTGCCAGCAGCTTGGGACTCGTCCTCGGGGAGACCCAGTACTTC. This chain joins TRBV5-4 and TRBJ2-5; D not resolved. This CDR3 contains 15 residues. Germline CDR1 reads SGHNT; CDR2 reads YYREEE (reference sequence). V lost 0 bases, J lost 5 bases, and 14 bases lay in between.

The rearrangement joins TRBV6-5 to TRBJ2-1; TRBD2 agrees at 8 bases. Germline V gene data show CDR1 as MNHEY and CDR2 as SVGAGI. V was pared by 8 bases and J by 5 bases, with 8 bases of the junction left unmatched. This CDR3 is built from 14 residues. CDR3 nucleotides: TGTGCCAGCCGGACTTCGGGAGGGGACAATGAGCAGTTCTTC. Residues: CASRTSGGDNEQFF.

This rearrangement joins TRBV5-1 to TRBJ1-4, with D maybe TRBD1 (5 bases). Trimming removed 4 bases from V and 2 bases from J, with 12 bases in between. The length of the CDR3 is 15 residues. Germline CDR1 is SGHRS and CDR2 is YFSETQ. CDR3 nucleotide sequence: TGCGCCAGCAGCCGTACCAGGGCCACTAATGAAAAACTGTTTTTT. Its protein product is CASSRTRATNEKLFF.

J is TRBJ2-5 and V is TRBV11-1, with D unresolved. The CDR3 covers 12 residues. V was clipped by 5 bases and J by 2 bases, with 6 bases between them. CDR1 and CDR2 from the germline V gene are SGHAT and FQDESV (reference sequence). The chain's CDR3 is CASSAPQETQYF. The CDR3 DNA reads TGTGCCAGCAGCGCGCCACAAGAGACCCAGTACTTC.

The rearrangement links TRBV11-2 to TRBJ1-2, with D maybe TRBD1 (5 bases). The CDR3 extends over 14 amino acids. Trimming took off 3 bases at V and 7 bases at J, with 15 bases between the two ends. CDR1 and CDR2 (germline): SGHAT, FQNNGV. This chain's CDR3 is CASSFPGQPGGYTF. The CDR3 DNA sequence: TGTGCCAGCAGCTTCCCGGGGCAGCCGGGTGGCTACACCTTC.

V and J are TRBV6-5 and TRBJ1-2; 10 nucleotides line up with TRBD1. The CDR3 runs 11 residues. Per germline, CDR1 MNHEY and CDR2 SVGAGI. V was clipped by 8 bases and J by 7 bases; unmatched bases: 1. The CDR3 DNA reads as TGTGCCAGCGGACAGGGGGGTGGCTACACCTTC. This sequence encodes CASGQGGGYTF.

This chain joins TRBV28 and TRBJ2-7, with TRBD1 matching 8 bases. Unmatched junction bases numbered 13, after V lost 3 bases and J lost 0 bases. CDR3 length: 18 residues. Germline lookup yields CDR1 MDHEN and CDR2 SYDVKM. CDR3: CASSFPYQGQGSSYEQYF. CDR3 in DNA: TGTGCCAGCAGTTTCCCGTACCAAGGACAGGGTAGCTCCTACGAGCAGTACTTC.

This chain links TRBV10-1 with TRBJ1-2; tentatively, D is TRBD1 (6 bases). The CDR3 runs 14 residues. V gave up 3 bases and J gave up 5 bases, with 13 bases separating them. CDR1 is WNHNN and CDR2 is SYGVQD in the germline V gene (reference sequence). CDR3 bases: TGCGCCAGCAGTGATAATGGACAGCCTTATGGCTACACCTTC. It encodes CASSDNGQPYGYTF.

The gene calls are TRBV11-2 and TRBJ2-2; maybe TRBD1 (6 bases). Germline CDR1 reads SGHAT; CDR2 reads FQNNGV. Trimming cost V 7 bases and J 4 bases, with 16 bases left between them. The CDR3 is 15 residues long. The CDR3 here is CASTGTRGTTGELFF. In DNA form, the CDR3 reads TGTGCCAGCACCGGGACAAGAGGGACCACCGGGGAGCTGTTTTTT.

The chain has TRBV28 and TRBJ2-5, with D possibly being TRBD2 (5 bases). The CDR3 contains 13 residues. Germline lookup yields CDR1 MDHEN and CDR2 SYDVKM. Deletions cut 5 bases from V and 5 bases from J, with 12 bases between. Here the CDR3 DNA reads TGTGCCAGCAGTGACGGACTTAAGGAGACCCAGTACTTC. It encodes CASSDGLKETQYF.

The rearrangement uses TRBV9 and TRBJ2-1, with D possibly TRBD1 on 5 matching bases. V lost 4 bases to trimming and J lost 10 bases, with 21 bases between them. This CDR3 has 15 amino acids. CDR1 and CDR2 (germline): SGDLS, YYNGEE. This CDR3 reads CASSLDRVEGREQFF. CDR3 coding DNA: TGTGCCAGCAGCCTTGACAGAGTCGAAGGGCGAGAGCAGTTCTTC.

The V gene is TRBV15, the J gene TRBJ2-1; 7 nucleotides match TRBD2. The CDR3 covers 15 residues. Germline loops: CDR1 LNHNV, CDR2 YYDKDF (reference sequence). Unmatched junction bases numbered 5, after V lost 1 base and J lost 5 bases. CDR3 amino acids: CATSRGQRGHNEQFF. Written as DNA, the CDR3 is TGTGCCACCAGCAGAGGCCAGCGGGGACACAATGAGCAGTTCTTC.

J is TRBJ2-7 and V is TRBV11-3; 16 bases agree with TRBD2. The germline V gene encodes CDR1 SGHNT and CDR2 YENEEA. CDR3 length equals 16 residues. V shed 4 bases, J shed 4 bases, and the junction held 4 bases outside the gene matches. The chain's CDR3 is CASSSGLAGGRYEQYF. CDR3 nucleotides: TGTGCCAGCAGCTCGGGACTAGCGGGAGGGAGGTACGAGCAGTACTTC.

This chain connects TRBV29-1 to TRBJ2-5; no reliable D call. V was trimmed by 3 bases and J by 2 bases, leaving 10 bases between them. This CDR3 has 13 residues. Germline loops: CDR1 SQVTM, CDR2 ANQGSEA. The DNA for the CDR3 is TGCAGCGTTGAGTACCGTTCACAAGAGACCCAGTACTTC. Translation gives CSVEYRSQETQYF.

The V call is TRBV7-3, the J call TRBJ1-1, with 8 bases identical to TRBD1. The CDR3 sequence is 15 residues long. Germline V CDR1 and CDR2: SGHTA, FQGTGA. The J segment lost 4 bases and the V segment lost 5 bases, leaving 9 bases of the junction unmatched. The CDR3 region has the DNA TGTGCCAGCAGCCGACCCCTTACAGGGGGCACTGAAGCTTTCTTT. Its translation: CASSRPLTGGTEAFF.

The rearrangement joins TRBV5-1 to TRBJ1-5, with D possibly matching TRBD1 (6 bases). V lost 2 bases and J lost 1, with 16 bases in between. This CDR3 has 17 residues. Germline V CDR1 and CDR2: SGHRS, YFSETQ. CDR3 nucleotide sequence: TGCGCCAGCAGCTTAGACCCGGGACAAGGGAGCAATCAGCCCCAGCATTTT. This codes for CASSLDPGQGSNQPQHF.

The rearrangement uses TRBV29-1 and TRBJ2-1, with 9 positions matching TRBD2. The CDR3 is 15 amino acids. Per the germline V gene, CDR1 is SQVTM and CDR2 is ANQGSEA. V shed 2 bases, J shed 3 bases, and the junction held 5 bases outside the gene matches. The CDR3: CSVEPGLAGYNEQFF. The CDR3 DNA sequence: TGCAGCGTTGAACCGGGACTAGCAGGCTACAATGAGCAGTTCTTC.

This clone was picked up one time. The CDR3 DNA sequence: TGTGCTAGTGGCTGGGGGGGTAACTATGGCTACACCTTC. Encoded protein: CASGWGGNYGYTF. J is TRBJ1-2 and V is TRBV12-5; D is possibly TRBD1 (5 bases). Germline V gene lookup returns CDR1 LGHNT and CDR2 FRNRAP. V dropped 6 bases and J dropped 1 base, with 9 bases sitting between them. CDR3 size: 13 residues.

The chain carries TRBV6-5 and TRBJ1-4; 7 bases match TRBD1. CDR1 MNHEY and CDR2 SVGAGI come from the germline V gene. V lost 0 bases and J lost 5; bases outside the gene matches: 6. CDR3 length: 16 amino acids. DNA for the CDR3: TGTGCCAGCAGTTACTCGTATGGGACAGAAAATGAAAAACTGTTTTTT. The encoded protein is CASSYSYGTENEKLFF.

The chain recombines TRBV23-1 with TRBJ2-1; 14 positions match TRBD2. TRBV23-1 is an ORF, and what it does is uncertain. This CDR3 region has 15 residues. Trimming removed 7 bases from V and 10 bases from J; junction bases left unmatched: 9. CDR3 sequence reads: CASTPGTSGRDEQFF. The CDR3 DNA follows: TGCGCCAGCACCCCCGGGACTAGCGGGAGAGACGAGCAGTTCTTC.

The chain uses TRBV7-9 and TRBJ1-4; the D is unclear. The CDR3 has 16 residues. Germline CDR1 SEHNR, CDR2 FQNEAQ (reference sequence). V was cut by 5 bases and J by 0 bases, with 13 bases left in between. CDR3 coding DNA: TGTGCCAGCAGCCCAGGCGCCAGAACAACTAATGAAAAACTGTTTTTT. The encoded protein is CASSPGARTTNEKLFF.

The chain uses TRBV27 and TRBJ2-5; 7 positions agree with TRBD1. This CDR3 region has 14 residues. V was clipped by 4 bases and J by 0 bases; unmatched bases: 2. Germline lookup yields CDR1 MNHEY and CDR2 SMNVEV (reference sequence). The CDR3, as DNA: TGTGCCAGCAGTTCGACAGGGTACCAAGAGACCCAGTACTTC. This codes for CASSSTGYQETQYF.

The rearrangement joins TRBV5-8 to TRBJ2-7, with D possibly TRBD2 on 6 matching bases. With 5 bases removed from V and 5 bases from J, the gap between germline ends came to 17 bases. This CDR3 has 14 residues. Germline V gene lookup returns CDR1 SGHTS and CDR2 YDEGEE. CDR3 coding DNA: TGTGCCAGCAGAACGGGACTCCTTGTCGACGAGCAGTACTTC. Amino acid sequence: CASRTGLLVDEQYF.

CDR3 coding DNA: TGTGCCAGCTCACCTAACTCAGGGGAAGAGACCCAGTACTTC. This translates into CASSPNSGEETQYF. The chain joins TRBV18 to TRBJ2-5; possibly TRBD1 for D (6 bases). The CDR3 is 14 amino acids. V was clipped by 3 bases and J by 3 bases, with 11 bases between them. Germline V gives CDR1 KGHSH, CDR2 LQKENI.

Notes on this clone: The sample contains more than one DNA sequence encoding this CDR3. The CDR3 here is CASSPRMNTEAFF. CDR3 sequence (DNA): TGTGCCAGCAGTCCCCGCATGAACACTGAAGCTTTCTTT. The chain couples TRBV6-5 to TRBJ1-1, with unresolved D. V was trimmed by 5 bases and J by 0 bases, leaving 7 bases between them. Germline CDR1 reads MNHEY; CDR2 reads SVGAGI. This CDR3 region has 13 residues.